This TCR beta chain emerged from a study of blood T cell repertoires in COVID-19. Study context: Italy, Spain and the United States were the sources of the convalescent and acute COVID-19 samples. Sample material is recorded as cDNA or gDNA derived from T cells, B-cell-depleted T cells, or PBMCs.

Trimming removed 2 bases from V and 4 bases from J, with 12 bases in between. Germline V gene sequence: CDR1 KGHSH, CDR2 LQKENI. The CDR3 covers 15 residues. Authors' analysis steps: Nucleated cell number was recorded as an estimate derived from reference gene primer amplification. Method: immunoSEQ multiplex PCR; TCRdb's copy keeps in-frame clones and lacks some. Clone size and the V and J calls come from that table; the DNA yielded D and trimming. The sample contains about 190,000 clones, approximately 86% of which appear only once. Source material: peripheral blood. V usage is TRBV18 and J usage is TRBJ1-3, with D maybe TRBD1 (6 bases). The receptor was isolated from a man aged 25 to 45 with acute or convalescent COVID-19. Here the CDR3 reads CASSPVGQTGNTIYF. The CDR3 coding sequence is TGTGCCAGCTCACCAGTAGGACAGACGGGAAACACCATATATTTT.